The T cell receptor beta chain described here comes from a study of T-cell reconstitution after alpha-beta-depleted transplantation in children. Study observations and caveats: Diversity and T-cell counts at one year after transplant derived mostly from new T cells. Reported findings indicate that, about two months after transplant, alpha-beta T cells came from several hundred expanded clones, which were derived from non-depleted graft cells. Some patients showed high day-60 TCRbeta diversity, which derived from surviving recipient T cells and thymic progenitors.

Unique molecular identifiers were incorporated during preparation of the TCRbeta library. TCRdb re-called the PCR reads with MiXCR, one entry per CDR3 protein. The sample lists around 600,000 distinct CDR3 sequences, approximately 22% seen once, with around 14% in the top ten. A remark on this clonotype: As yet, its antigen is unknown.

The CDR3 sequence is 19 residues long. Trimming took 3 bases from V and 5 from J; bases not matched to a gene: 19. The germline V gene has CDR1 SGHVS and CDR2 FNYEAQ. The clonotype was recovered from a boy under three years old who had a stem cell transplant for acute myeloid leukemia, so the T cells may come from the graft donor. The source material was PBMCs, mostly from graft donor cells, sampled 360 days after TCRalphabeta/CD19-depleted stem cell transplant. The chain has TRBV7-6 and TRBJ2-1; TRBD1 matches at 7 bases. The CDR3 loop reads CASSFIPPTGTDRNNEQFF. The CDR3 DNA follows: TGTGCCAGCAGCTTCATCCCCCCGACAGGGACCGACCGAAACAATGAGCAGTTCTTC.